Presented here are 30 T cell receptor beta chains from one specimen sequenced in a study of beta chain features in type 1 diabetes. Every bit of the isolated RNA underwent reverse transcription, so sequencing read expressed TCRB transcripts. This table comes from immunoSEQ multiplex PCR, and its TCRdb copy is limited to in-frame clones, with some not included. This repertoire shows 120,000 to 150,000 clones, over 9.5% found once; its top ten account for approximately 1.3%. The sequenced material came from naive CD4+ T cells from blood. The source of these receptors is a man younger than 35 in good health.

This clone was counted between two and nine times. V and J are TRBV9 and TRBJ1-6, with 8 bases matching TRBD1. J gave up 10 bases and V 2 bases, and 2 bases lay outside the gene matches. CDR3 length equals 13 residues. The germline CDR1 and CDR2 sequences are SGDLS and YYNGEE. DNA of the CDR3: TGTGCCAGCAGCGTTAGACAGGGGTCACCCCTCCACTTT. Translation gives CASSVRQGSPLHF.

Turning to this clone: Other DNA sequences in the same sample also yield this CDR3. The V gene is TRBV5-1, the J gene TRBJ2-5; D is unresolved. Deletions cut 0 bases from V and 2 bases from J, with 8 bases between. There are 14 residues in the CDR3. Germline CDR1 SGHRS, CDR2 YFSETQ. The DNA for the CDR3 is TGCGCCAGCAGCTTGGGACTTGCTCAAGAGACCCAGTACTTC. This translates into CASSLGLAQETQYF.

The V call is TRBV7-2, the J call TRBJ1-1; no clear D gene. The CDR3 sequence is 14 residues long. Trimming pared 1 base from V and 3 bases from J, leaving 9 bases between. Per the germline V gene, CDR1 is SGHTA and CDR2 is FQGNSA. The CDR3 DNA follows: TGTGCCAGCAGCTTAGTTGGGCTTGACACTGAAGCTTTCTTT. It yields the protein CASSLVGLDTEAFF.

The V and J genes are TRBV6-5 and TRBJ2-1, with D possibly being TRBD2 (6 bases). Germline V CDR1 and CDR2: MNHEY, SVGAGI. Trimming stripped 7 bases from V and 6 bases from J, with 13 bases between. The CDR3 loop spans 13 amino acids. In nucleotides, the CDR3 is TGTGCCAGCAATTCACACGGGGGCAATGAGCAGTTCTTC. Translated, it gives CASNSHGGNEQFF.

In this sample, this clone turned up a few times. The chain uses TRBV10-3 and TRBJ1-4; the match to TRBD1 covers 8 bases. Unmatched junction bases numbered 7, after V lost 6 bases and J lost 7 bases. CDR1 and CDR2 (germline): ENHRY, SYGVKD. CDR3 length: 14 residues. The CDR3, as DNA: TGTGCCATCAGGAAGGACAGGGTTAGTGAAAAACTGTTTTTT. Translated: CAIRKDRVSEKLFF.

The V and J genes are TRBV9 and TRBJ2-3; TRBD2 agrees at 10 bases. With 1 base clipped from V and 3 bases from J, the junction kept 5 bases outside the gene matches. Germline lookup yields CDR1 SGDLS and CDR2 YYNGEE. This CDR3 region has 16 residues. For the CDR3, the DNA is TGTGCCAGCAGCGTACGAAGGACTAGCGGAACAGATACGCAGTATTTT. The encoded protein is CASSVRRTSGTDTQYF. The variable domain in full, completed from reference TRBV9 and TRBJ2-3, reads DSGVTQTPKHLITATGQRVTLRCSPRSGDLSVYWYQQSLDQGLQFLIQYYNGEERAKGNILERFSAQQFPDLHSELNLSSLELGDSALYFCASSVRRTSGTDTQYFGPGTRLTVL.

This clone was detected a few times. This sequence joins TRBV27 and TRBJ2-3; 16 nucleotides match TRBD2. Germline V CDR1 and CDR2: MNHEY, SMNVEV (reference sequence). J gave up 14 bases and V 5 bases, and 7 bases lay outside the gene matches. The CDR3 contains 14 residues. For the CDR3, the DNA is TGTGCCAGCAGTCCGGGACTAGCGGGGGGGCCCCCGTATTTT. Translated, it gives CASSPGLAGGPPYF.

This clone occurred a few times. The chain is built from TRBV7-2 and TRBJ1-1, with 7 bases lining up with TRBD1. The germline V gene has CDR1 SGHTA and CDR2 FQGNSA. The CDR3 spans 14 residues. V lost 5 bases, J lost 2 bases, and 5 bases stayed unmatched. Here the CDR3 reads CASSPGQINTEAFF. The CDR3 DNA reads TGTGCCAGCAGCCCGGGACAGATAAACACTGAAGCTTTCTTT.

This clone was counted between two and nine times. This sequence joins TRBV5-1 and TRBJ2-5, with TRBD1 identical over 9 bases. The CDR3 is 15 residues long. The germline V gene has CDR1 SGHRS and CDR2 YFSETQ. J gave up 3 bases and V 1 base, and 4 bases lay outside the gene matches. Here the CDR3 reads CASSLTGQGKETQYF. In DNA, the CDR3 is TGCGCCAGCAGCTTGACCGGACAGGGGAAAGAGACCCAGTACTTC.

A few counts support this clone. This chain joins TRBV19 and TRBJ2-2, with 12 bases lining up with TRBD2. In germline, CDR1 is LNHDA, CDR2 SQIVND (reference sequence). After removal of 1 base from V and 0 bases from J, the junction contained 6 bases not matched to a gene. CDR3 length: 19 amino acids. The CDR3 DNA reads as TGTGCCAGTAGTATAGGGGGCCTAGCGGGGGGGCCGAACACCGGGGAGCTGTTTTTT. This encodes CASSIGGLAGGPNTGELFF.

This clone showed up many times. The chain uses TRBV5-4 and TRBJ2-4, with TRBD1 identical over 12 bases. V shed 1 base, J shed 9 bases, and the junction held 5 bases outside the gene matches. Germline CDR1 SGHNT, CDR2 YYREEE (reference sequence). The CDR3 extends over 15 amino acids. Here the CDR3 reads CASSLWDRGRGIQYF. CDR3 DNA: TGTGCCAGCAGCTTGTGGGACAGGGGGCGAGGCATTCAGTACTTC.

This chain joins TRBV5-6 and TRBJ1-2, with 7 bases identical to TRBD1. J lost 4 bases, V lost 0 bases, and 12 bases had no gene match. This CDR3 region has 17 residues. Germline V lookup: CDR1 SGHDT, CDR2 YYEEEE. CDR3 sequence: CASSLETGRQGGYGYTF. The CDR3 DNA reads as TGTGCCAGCAGCTTGGAGACAGGGCGTCAAGGGGGCTATGGCTACACCTTC. The whole variable domain, filled in from reference TRBV5-6 and TRBJ1-2, reads DAGVTQSPTHLIKTRGQQVTLRCSPKSGHDTVSWYQQALGQGPQFIFQYYEEEERQRGNFPDRFSGHQFPNYSSELNVNALLLGDSALYLCASSLETGRQGGYGYTFGSGTRLTVV.

The gene calls are TRBV11-2 and TRBJ2-5; 8 bases agree with TRBD2. Trimming removed 6 bases from V and 5 bases from J; junction bases left unmatched: 8. The V gene's germline CDR1 is SGHAT and CDR2 FQNNGV. There are 14 residues in the CDR3. Here the CDR3 DNA reads TGTGCCAGCAGTCATGGACTAGCACGGGAGACCCAGTACTTC. The encoded protein is CASSHGLARETQYF.

The V and J genes are TRBV10-3 and TRBJ1-3; maybe TRBD1 (5 bases). This CDR3 spans 12 amino acids. Germline CDR1 and CDR2: ENHRY and SYGVKD. Trimming pared 8 bases from V and 4 bases from J, leaving 9 bases between. The CDR3 sequence: CAIQGSGNTIYF. CDR3 in DNA: TGTGCCATCCAGGGTTCAGGAAACACCATATATTTT.

This clone was detected a few times. V gene TRBV11-2 combines with J gene TRBJ2-4, with 9 bases lining up with TRBD1. After removal of 3 bases from V and 2 bases from J, the junction contained 11 bases not matched to a gene. The CDR3 sequence is 18 residues long. Germline V gene sequence: CDR1 SGHAT, CDR2 FQNNGV. The CDR3 loop reads CASSLASGTGSPKNIQYF. CDR3 coding DNA: TGTGCCAGCAGCTTGGCCTCCGGGACAGGGAGTCCCAAAAACATTCAGTACTTC.

DNA for the CDR3: TGTGCCAGCAGCTCGGGACTAGCGGGGGATACGCAGTATTTT. Translated: CASSSGLAGDTQYF. The chain links TRBV7-3 to TRBJ2-3, with TRBD2 matching 13 bases. The CDR3 has 14 residues. Germline CDR1 SGHTA, CDR2 FQGTGA. Unmatched junction bases numbered 1, after V lost 4 bases and J lost 6 bases. Full variable domain (remainder filled in from reference TRBV7-3 and TRBJ2-3): GAGVSQTPSNKVTEKGKYVELRCDPISGHTALYWYRQSLGQGPEFLIYFQGTGAADDSGLPNDRFFAVRPEGSVSTLKIQRTERGDSAVYLCASSSGLAGDTQYFGPGTRLTVL.

The sample holds a few counts of this clone. V is TRBV6-5 and J is TRBJ1-2; D remains unclear. Germline lookup yields CDR1 MNHEY and CDR2 SVGAGI. The V end lost 2 bases, the J end lost 3 bases, and 7 bases lay between the germline ends. CDR3 length: 13 residues. DNA of the CDR3: TGTGCCAGCAGTTACGTCGGGTACTATGGCTACACCTTC. The encoded protein is CASSYVGYYGYTF.

The chain employs TRBV7-6 and TRBJ1-2; no firm D call. The CDR3 spans 16 residues. CDR1 SGHVS and CDR2 FNYEAQ come from the germline V gene. V lost 5 bases and J lost 0, with 16 bases in between. The CDR3, as DNA: TGTGCCAGCAGCCCCCTTTCAGGAGGAGCTAACTATGGCTACACCTTC. It encodes CASSPLSGGANYGYTF.

The rearrangement links TRBV9 to TRBJ2-7; TRBD2 aligns across 12 bases. The V gene's germline CDR1 is SGDLS and CDR2 YYNGEE. J lost 4 bases, V lost 3 bases, and 2 bases had no gene match. The CDR3 sequence is 14 residues long. CDR3 in DNA: TGTGCCAGCAGCGGGACTAGCGGGGCGTACGAGCAGTACTTC. Its translation: CASSGTSGAYEQYF.

J is TRBJ1-5 and V is TRBV30; 7 bases align to TRBD1. Germline CDR1 is GTSNPN and CDR2 is SVGIG (reference sequence). J gave up 7 bases and V 5 bases, and 8 bases lay outside the gene matches. The CDR3 runs to 13 residues. In DNA form, the CDR3 reads TGTGCCTGGGCTGAGACAGGGATCCAGCCCCAGCATTTT. This codes for CAWAETGIQPQHF.

This clone was detected a few times. The chain employs TRBV6-1 and TRBJ1-2; 7 nucleotides agree with TRBD1. Germline lookup yields CDR1 MNHNS and CDR2 SASEGT. The J segment lost 3 bases and the V segment lost 4 bases, leaving 11 bases of the junction unmatched. The CDR3 loop spans 16 amino acids. CDR3 bases: TGTGCCAGCAGTGGGCCCAGACAGGGATCTCACTATGGCTACACCTTC. Translated: CASSGPRQGSHYGYTF.

This clone was seen only a few times. This chain joins TRBV28 and TRBJ1-5, with 8 bases lining up with TRBD1. Germline loops: CDR1 MDHEN, CDR2 SYDVKM. CDR3 size: 13 residues. The V and J ends lost 6 bases and 5 bases, in that order; junction bases with no gene match: 3. The CDR3 DNA follows: TGTGCCAGCAGCTGGACAGGGTATCAGCCCCAGCATTTT. Translated, it gives CASSWTGYQPQHF.

About this clone itself: Different DNA sequences within this sample yield the same CDR3. CDR3 protein: CASSLRTGGNQPQHF. The CDR3 bases are TGTGCCAGCAGCTTACGAACAGGGGGCAATCAGCCCCAGCATTTT. The V call is TRBV7-2, the J call TRBJ1-5, with 7 positions matching TRBD1. Unmatched junction bases numbered 3, after V lost 2 bases and J lost 2 bases. The CDR3 has 15 residues. Germline CDR1 SGHTA, CDR2 FQGNSA.

This clone has more than one count but fewer than ten. V gene TRBV7-2 combines with J gene TRBJ2-7; 8 nucleotides match TRBD1. The J segment lost 3 bases and the V segment lost 1 base, leaving 5 bases of the junction unmatched. CDR3 length equals 15 residues. Germline loops: CDR1 SGHTA, CDR2 FQGNSA. In DNA form, the CDR3 reads TGTGCCAGCAGCTTAGTTGGGACAGGAAACTACGAGCAGTACTTC. Amino acid sequence: CASSLVGTGNYEQYF.

Points on this clone: The same CDR3 arises from other DNA sequences in this sample as well. This chain joins TRBV7-9 and TRBJ2-2, with 9 bases fitting TRBD1. The CDR3 is 16 amino acids. V lost 3 bases, J lost 3 bases, and 5 bases stayed unmatched. Looked up from germline, CDR1 is SEHNR and CDR2 is FQNEAQ (reference sequence). The CDR3 DNA is TGTGCCAGCAGCTTGGGACAGGGTTTGGACACCGGGGAGCTGTTTTTT. As protein: CASSLGQGLDTGELFF.

This clone was observed a few times. This sequence joins TRBV2 and TRBJ2-5; TRBD2 aligns across 13 bases. Germline V CDR1 and CDR2: SNHLY, FYNNEI. The CDR3 is made up of 16 amino acids. V shed 6 bases, J shed 4 bases, and the junction held 8 bases outside the gene matches. CDR3 nucleotide sequence: TGTGCCAGCAGCCGAGCTACTAGCGGGGGGGCAGAGACCCAGTACTTC. Its protein is CASSRATSGGAETQYF.

This chain uses TRBV5-6 with TRBJ1-2, with TRBD1 identical over 10 bases. The J segment lost 5 bases and the V segment lost 7 bases, leaving 8 bases of the junction unmatched. There are 14 residues in the CDR3. CDR1 and CDR2 (germline): SGHDT, YYEEEE. The CDR3 region has the DNA TGTGCCAGCGGCCGGGACAGGGGTCCTTATGGCTACACCTTC. Amino acids: CASGRDRGPYGYTF.

The V gene is TRBV7-9, the J gene TRBJ1-2; the match to TRBD1 covers 9 bases. The CDR3 length is 15 residues. The junction had 7 bases not matched to a gene; V was cut back by 5 bases and J by 3 bases. Germline CDR1 is SEHNR and CDR2 is FQNEAQ (reference sequence). CDR3 protein: CASSEVDRGDYGYTF. The CDR3 nucleotides read TGTGCCAGCAGCGAAGTTGACAGGGGGGACTATGGCTACACCTTC.

This chain joins TRBV2 and TRBJ2-1; 8 positions agree with TRBD2. V lost 3 bases and J lost 3; bases outside the gene matches: 13. This CDR3 comprises 18 residues. In germline, CDR1 is SNHLY, CDR2 FYNNEI. The CDR3 bases are TGTGCCAGCAGTGAGTGGGCCCAAGCGGGGGTTAACTACAATGAGCAGTTCTTC. Residues: CASSEWAQAGVNYNEQFF.

The chain combines TRBV28 with TRBJ2-7; D may be TRBD1 (5 bases). Germline V gene data show CDR1 as MDHEN and CDR2 as SYDVKM. Deletions cut 6 bases from V and 0 bases from J, with 12 bases between. CDR3 length: 14 amino acids. For the CDR3, the DNA is TGTGCCAGCAGCACCCCAGGGTTCTCCTACGAGCAGTACTTC. Amino acids: CASSTPGFSYEQYF. Together with reference TRBV28 and TRBJ2-7, the CDR3 gives the full variable domain: DVKVTQSSRYLVKRTGEKVFLECVQDMDHENMFWYRQDPGLGLRLIYFSYDVKMKEKGDIPEGYSVSREKKERFSLILESASTNQTSMYLCASSTPGFSYEQYFGPGTRLTVT.